This TCR beta chain is from a study of cytomegalovirus exposure and HLA in healthy donors. Study-wide results and limits: It was reported that the classifier diagnosed cytomegalovirus status with high specificity and sensitivity in both the original and validation cohorts. In vitro experiments confirmed that three CMV-associated chains were specific for CMV antigens. Altogether, 150 to 200 TCR beta chains were recorded as cytomegalovirus-associated. In the 130 or so validation repertoires, a later analysis found that first-cohort TCR clusters tended to co-occur.

This clone was counted ten times or more. What it binds is unknown. The protocol was immunoSEQ multiplex PCR, while the TCRdb copy is restricted to in-frame clones and leaves out a portion. The sample includes fewer than 200,000 clones, roughly 86% of them seen just once. The V gene lost 6 bases and the J gene lost 0 bases, with 6 bases spanning the gap. Germline V gives CDR1 SNHLY, CDR2 FYNNEI. The CDR3 covers 12 residues. The chain is built from TRBV2 and TRBJ2-7; no clear D gene. The sequencing input was PBMCs. This TCR was sampled from a man between 25 and 39 years old in good health and CMV-seropositive. CDR3 region: CASSGSSYEQYF. The CDR3 DNA sequence: TGTGCCAGCAGCGGAAGCTCCTACGAGCAGTACTTC.